This T cell receptor beta chain was captured by sequencing in a study of blood T cell repertoires in COVID-19. Study summary: Italy, Spain and the United States were the sources of the convalescent and acute COVID-19 samples. Sources were T cells, B-cell-depleted T cells, or PBMCs; the material itself was cDNA or gDNA.

Generated by immunoSEQ multiplex PCR, the TCRdb table keeps only in-frame clones and is missing some. The repertoire includes under 75,000 clones, 81% of them detected once, and under 30% sits in the top ten. This clone was seen only a few times. Germline CDR1 GTSNPN, CDR2 SVGIG (reference sequence). CDR3 length: 14 amino acids. Trimming pared 1 base from V and 3 bases from J, leaving 12 bases between. The TCR was taken from a woman older than 75 with active or convalescent COVID-19. The chain carries TRBV30 and TRBJ1-1; TRBD1 is a possible D gene (6 bases). The material sequenced was peripheral blood. This CDR3 is CAWSGTHRDTEAFF. CDR3 DNA: TGTGCCTGGAGTGGCACCCACAGGGACACTGAAGCTTTCTTT.